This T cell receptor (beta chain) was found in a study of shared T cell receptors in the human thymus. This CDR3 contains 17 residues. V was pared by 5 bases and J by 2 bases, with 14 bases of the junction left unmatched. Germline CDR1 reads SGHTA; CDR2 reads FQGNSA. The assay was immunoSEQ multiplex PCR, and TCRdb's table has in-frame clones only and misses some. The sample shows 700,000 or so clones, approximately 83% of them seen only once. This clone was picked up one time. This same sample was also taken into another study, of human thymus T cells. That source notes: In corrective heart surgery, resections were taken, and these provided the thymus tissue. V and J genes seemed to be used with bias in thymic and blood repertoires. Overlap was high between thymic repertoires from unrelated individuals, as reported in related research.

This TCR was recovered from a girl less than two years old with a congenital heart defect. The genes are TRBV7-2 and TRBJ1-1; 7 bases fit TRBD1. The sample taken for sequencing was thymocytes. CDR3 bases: TGTGCCAGCAGCGGACACGGACCAAGGGGGCGTAACACTGAAGCTTTCTTT. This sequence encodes CASSGHGPRGRNTEAFF.